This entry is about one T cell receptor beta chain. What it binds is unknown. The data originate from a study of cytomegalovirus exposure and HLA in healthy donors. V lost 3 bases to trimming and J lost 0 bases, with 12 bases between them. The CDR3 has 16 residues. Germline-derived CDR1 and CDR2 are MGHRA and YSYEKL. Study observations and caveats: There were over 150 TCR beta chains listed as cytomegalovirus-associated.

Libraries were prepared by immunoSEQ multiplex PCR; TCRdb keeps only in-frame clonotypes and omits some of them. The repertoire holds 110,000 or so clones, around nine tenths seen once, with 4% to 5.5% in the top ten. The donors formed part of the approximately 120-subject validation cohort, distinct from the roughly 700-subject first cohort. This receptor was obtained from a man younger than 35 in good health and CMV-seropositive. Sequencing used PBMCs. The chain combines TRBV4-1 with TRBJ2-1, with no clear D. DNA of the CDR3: TGCGCCAGCAGCCAGCCCGGTAGGAGCTCCTACAATGAGCAGTTCTTC. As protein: CASSQPGRSSYNEQFF.